One sample yielded the 25 T cell receptor beta chains listed below, sequenced in a study of cytomegalovirus exposure and HLA in healthy donors (dated 2017 in TCRdb). The receptor library was made with the immunoSEQ multiplex PCR assay. The multiplex PCR relied on a mix of 60 forward primers for TCR Vbeta segments and 13 reverse primers for TCR Jbeta segments. TCRdb carries this immuneACCESS record with in-frame sequences only. Its versions omit some clonotypes, under half of them owing to an unresolved V gene in the studies checked, with the rest unexplained. The sample's records list over 100,000 clones. The ten biggest clones cover about 4% of the sample. The specimen sequenced was PBMCs. The receptors stem from a man aged 25 to 45 in good health and CMV-seronegative.

On this clone itself: A read error may account for a junction end that differs from germline. Distinct nucleotide sequences in the sample also encode this CDR3. The chain is built from TRBV18 and TRBJ2-7; 11 nucleotides line up with TRBD1. The CDR3 runs 14 residues. CDR1 and CDR2 from the germline V gene are KGHSH and LQKENI. CDR3 nucleotide sequence: TGCGCCAGCTCACCATGGGGACAGGGGGATGAGCAGTACTTC. Protein sequence: CASSPWGQGDEQYF.

The chain has TRBV15 and TRBJ2-5; TRBD2 matches 11 bases. The V and J ends lost 1 base and 4 bases, in that order; junction bases with no gene match: 8. Per germline, CDR1 LNHNV and CDR2 YYDKDF (reference sequence). This CDR3 is 17 amino acids long. The CDR3, as DNA: TGTGCCACCAGCAGAGGGGGTAGCGGGGGGGCTCGAGAGACCCAGTACTTC. This translates into CATSRGGSGGARETQYF.

The rearrangement uses TRBV7-2 and TRBJ2-3; maybe TRBD1 (7 bases). Germline CDR1 and CDR2: SGHTA and FQGNSA. V was pared by 2 bases and J by 8 bases, with 17 bases between. The CDR3 extends over 15 amino acids. CDR3: CASSLTSRGEATQYF. In DNA form, the CDR3 reads TGTGCCAGCAGCTTAACCTCCAGGGGGGAGGCTACGCAGTATTTT. The full variable domain, in which reference TRBV7-2 and TRBJ2-3 provide the parts outside the CDR3, is GAGVSQSPSNKVTEKGKDVELRCDPISGHTALYWYRQSLGQGLEFLIYFQGNSAPDKSGLPSDRFSAERTGGSVSTLTIQRTQQEDSAVYLCASSLTSRGEATQYFGPGTRLTVL.

V and J are TRBV5-1 and TRBJ2-5, with 7 bases fitting TRBD1. After removal of 5 bases from V and 1 base from J, the junction contained 5 bases not matched to a gene. The CDR3 loop spans 14 amino acids. From germline, CDR1 is SGHRS and CDR2 YFSETQ. CDR3 sequence (DNA): TGCGCCAGCAGGACAGGGCCCATCCAAGAGACCCAGTACTTC. Amino acid sequence: CASRTGPIQETQYF.

The rearrangement uses TRBV27 and TRBJ1-6, with 8 nucleotides matching TRBD1. The CDR3 covers 15 residues. After removal of 5 bases from V and 5 bases from J, the junction contained 5 bases not matched to a gene. Germline V lookup: CDR1 MNHEY, CDR2 SMNVEV (reference sequence). CDR3 in amino acids: CASSKDRGNNSPLHF. The CDR3 nucleotides are TGTGCCAGCAGTAAAGACAGGGGAAATAATTCACCCCTCCACTTT.

V is TRBV25-1 and J is TRBJ1-5; no clear D gene. From germline, CDR1 is MGHDK and CDR2 SYGVNS. CDR3 size: 12 residues. Trimming took 5 bases from V and 4 from J, leaving 6 bases between them. The chain's CDR3 is CASSRGNQPQHF. For the CDR3, the DNA is TGTGCCAGCAGTAGAGGGAATCAGCCCCAGCATTTT.

The chain is built from TRBV7-2 and TRBJ2-5; possible D gene TRBD2, 5 bases. Trimming removed 5 bases at V and 5 bases at J, with 15 bases between. Germline assignment: CDR1 SGHTA and CDR2 FQGNSA. The CDR3 runs 14 residues. CDR3 nucleotide sequence: TGTGCCAGCAGCGCCTTGCGGGCCCGGGAGACCCAGTACTTC. This translates into CASSALRARETQYF.

The rearrangement joins TRBV5-6 to TRBJ1-2; possibly TRBD1 for D (5 bases). This CDR3 has 12 amino acids. Between the trimmed V and J ends, which lost 2 bases and 4 bases, there was a span of 6 bases. CDR1 SGHDT and CDR2 YYEEEE come from the germline V gene. In DNA, the CDR3 is TGTGCCAGCAGCTTTCAGGGCTATGGCTACACCTTC. Its translation: CASSFQGYGYTF.

The chain recombines TRBV18 with TRBJ2-2; 7 bases fit TRBD1. The CDR3 length is 14 residues. Germline-derived CDR1 and CDR2 are KGHSH and LQKENI. J gave up 3 bases and V 3 bases, and 1 base lay outside the gene matches. As DNA, the CDR3 is TGTGCCAGCTCACCGACAGGGTACACCGGGGAGCTGTTTTTT. Amino acids: CASSPTGYTGELFF.

V usage is TRBV6-1 and J usage is TRBJ1-6; D is uncertain. This CDR3 is 14 amino acids long. Per germline, CDR1 MNHNS and CDR2 SASEGT. V was trimmed by 4 bases and J by 7 bases, leaving 11 bases between them. The CDR3 loop is CASSGALRNSPLHF. CDR3 DNA: TGTGCCAGCAGTGGGGCTTTAAGGAATTCACCCCTCCACTTT.

This chain connects TRBV6-4 to TRBJ1-2; possible D gene TRBD1, 5 bases. With 1 base removed from V and 8 bases from J, the gap between germline ends came to 11 bases. Germline V gene sequence: CDR1 MRHNA, CDR2 SNTAGT. This CDR3 has 13 residues. The CDR3 sequence is CASSDFQGGGYTF. The CDR3, as DNA: TGTGCCAGCAGTGACTTTCAGGGTGGCGGCTACACCTTC.

This rearrangement joins TRBV19 to TRBJ1-1, with D maybe TRBD1 (6 bases). Per the germline V gene, CDR1 is LNHDA and CDR2 is SQIVND (reference sequence). The germline V and J ends were trimmed by 2 bases and 6 bases, with 13 bases remaining between them. The CDR3 runs to 14 residues. CDR3 sequence reads: CASSITTGYSEAFF. CDR3 nucleotide sequence: TGTGCCAGTAGTATAACTACAGGGTATTCTGAAGCTTTCTTT.

V usage is TRBV11-2 and J usage is TRBJ2-1, with 13 bases matching TRBD2. V dropped 1 base and J dropped 8; count of bases not matched to a gene: 11. CDR1 is SGHAT, CDR2 FQNNGV, per germline. This CDR3 contains 18 residues. The CDR3 DNA reads TGTGCCAGCAGCTTAGCGGTCGGGTGGGGGACTAGCGGGGATGAGCAGTTCTTC. Translating gives CASSLAVGWGTSGDEQFF.

The genes are TRBV7-2 and TRBJ2-3, with 11 bases lining up with TRBD1. V lost 5 bases and J lost 5; bases outside the gene matches: 3. CDR1 is SGHTA and CDR2 is FQGNSA in the germline V gene. This CDR3 comprises 14 residues. Here the CDR3 reads CASSRTGGVDTQYF. CDR3 bases: TGTGCCAGCAGCCGGACAGGGGGCGTAGATACGCAGTATTTT.

The V and J genes are TRBV30 and TRBJ2-7; 8 positions agree with TRBD1. Losses at the gene ends were 1 base for V and 2 bases for J; bases not matched to a gene: 4. The CDR3 loop spans 14 amino acids. Germline V gene sequence: CDR1 GTSNPN, CDR2 SVGIG (reference sequence). The CDR3 spells CAWSAWDRTYEQYF. CDR3 sequence (DNA): TGTGCCTGGAGTGCCTGGGACAGGACCTACGAGCAGTACTTC.

The V call is TRBV19, the J call TRBJ2-7, with TRBD2 matching 10 bases. This CDR3 contains 15 residues. Germline lookup yields CDR1 LNHDA and CDR2 SQIVND (reference sequence). V trimming: 3 bases; J trimming: 5 bases; junction bases outside the gene matches: 7. For the CDR3, the DNA is TGTGCCAGTAGTATTTCCGGGACTAGCGCTCACGAGCAGTACTTC. Translating gives CASSISGTSAHEQYF.

The chain carries TRBV7-8 and TRBJ1-3, with TRBD1 matching 8 bases. With 6 bases clipped from V and 8 bases from J, the junction kept 12 bases outside the gene matches. CDR3 length equals 15 residues. CDR1 and CDR2 (germline): SGHVS, FQNEAQ. Here the CDR3 DNA reads TGTGCCAGCAGATCTACAGGGGGTGAATGGGACACCATATATTTT. Its protein is CASRSTGGEWDTIYF.

This chain joins TRBV6-5 and TRBJ2-5; D may be TRBD1 (5 bases). The V gene lost 8 bases and the J gene lost 2 bases, with 15 bases spanning the gap. CDR3 length: 14 residues. CDR1 is MNHEY, CDR2 SVGAGI, per germline. The CDR3 nucleotides read TGTGCCAGCGGACGGAACAGGTTTCAAGAGACCCAGTACTTC. As protein: CASGRNRFQETQYF.

CDR3 DNA sequence: TGTGCCACCAGCAGAGGGAGAGGGGGAGCTAACTATGGCTACACCTTC. Amino acid sequence: CATSRGRGGANYGYTF. The gene calls are TRBV15 and TRBJ1-2, with D tentatively TRBD1 (6 bases). CDR1 and CDR2 (germline): LNHNV, YYDKDF (reference sequence). V lost 1 base, J lost 0 bases, and 12 bases lay in between. The CDR3 contains 16 residues. Based on the CDR3 plus reference TRBV15 and TRBJ1-2, the full variable domain is DAMVIQNPRYQVTQFGKPVTLSCSQTLNHNVMYWYQQKSSQAPKLLFHYYDKDFNNEADTPDNFQSRRPNTSFCFLDIRSPGLGDTAMYLCATSRGRGGANYGYTFGSGTRLTVV.

The chain recombines TRBV2 with TRBJ2-1; TRBD2 aligns across 16 bases. The CDR3 is 18 amino acids. V dropped 9 bases and J dropped 7; count of bases not matched to a gene: 15. Germline V gene sequence: CDR1 SNHLY, CDR2 FYNNEI. CDR3 sequence reads: CASPPGTSGGARSNEQFF. The CDR3 DNA sequence: TGTGCCAGTCCTCCCGGGACTAGCGGGGGGGCCCGGTCGAATGAGCAGTTCTTC.

V and J are TRBV27 and TRBJ2-1, with no clear D. V was shortened by 5 bases and J by 8 bases, with 16 bases between the two germline ends. Germline V gene lookup returns CDR1 MNHEY and CDR2 SMNVEV (reference sequence). The CDR3 length is 14 residues. The CDR3 coding sequence is TGTGCCAGCAGTCCTTGGAGACCAGCAGATGAGCAGTTCTTC. It specifies CASSPWRPADEQFF.

This chain connects TRBV29-1 to TRBJ2-5; D unresolved. V was pared by 0 bases and J by 7 bases, with 18 bases between. Germline CDR1 and CDR2: SQVTM and ANQGSEA. CDR3 length: 15 residues. CDR3 protein: CSVEDLEDNLGTQYF. CDR3 sequence (DNA): TGCAGCGTTGAAGATCTTGAGGATAACCTAGGGACCCAGTACTTC.

This sequence joins TRBV6-6 and TRBJ2-7; 10 nucleotides agree with TRBD2. CDR3 length: 15 residues. CDR1 and CDR2 (germline): MNHNY, SVGAGI (reference sequence). Unmatched junction bases numbered 8, after V lost 2 bases and J lost 7 bases. Here the CDR3 DNA reads TGTGCCAGCAGTTACGCTAGCGGGGGAGTGGGGGAGCAGTACTTC. It translates to CASSYASGGVGEQYF.

V gene TRBV27 combines with J gene TRBJ1-4; D is unclear. Germline V gene data show CDR1 as MNHEY and CDR2 as SMNVEV (reference sequence). CDR3 length equals 15 residues. With 2 bases removed from V and 8 bases from J, the gap between germline ends came to 15 bases. The CDR3 DNA sequence: TGTGCCAGCAGTTTAGCTGTGCGGGGTGGCGAAAAACTGTTTTTT. Protein sequence: CASSLAVRGGEKLFF.

The rearrangement uses TRBV5-4 and TRBJ1-2; TRBD1 aligns across 9 bases. J lost 4 bases, V lost 0 bases, and 4 bases had no gene match. The CDR3 is made up of 15 amino acids. Germline CDR1 and CDR2: SGHNT and YYREEE (reference sequence). CDR3 coding DNA: TGTGCCAGCAGCTTGGAATTACAGGGGGCCTATGGCTACACCTTC. Translating gives CASSLELQGAYGYTF. The variable domain in full, completed from reference TRBV5-4 and TRBJ1-2, reads ETGVTQSPTHLIKTRGQQVTLRCSSQSGHNTVSWYQQALGQGPQFIFQYYREEENGRGNFPPRFSGLQFPNYSSELNVNALELDDSALYLCASSLELQGAYGYTFGSGTRLTVV.